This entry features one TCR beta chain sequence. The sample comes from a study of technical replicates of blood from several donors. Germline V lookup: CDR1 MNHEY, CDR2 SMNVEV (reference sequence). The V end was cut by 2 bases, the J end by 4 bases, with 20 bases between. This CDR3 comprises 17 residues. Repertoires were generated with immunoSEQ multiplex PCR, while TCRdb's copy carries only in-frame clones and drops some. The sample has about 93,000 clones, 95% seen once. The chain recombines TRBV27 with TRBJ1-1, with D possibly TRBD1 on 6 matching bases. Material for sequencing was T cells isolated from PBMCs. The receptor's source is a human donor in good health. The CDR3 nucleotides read TGTGCCAGCAGTTTAAGGAGAGCGCTCTTCAGGGGCACTGAAGCTTTCTTT. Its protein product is CASSLRRALFRGTEAFF.